This TCR beta chain emerged from a study of CD8 T cells in Susac syndrome (dated by TCRdb to between 2018 and 2021). Context from the whole study: Repertoire sequencing was used to test whether CD8+ T cell activation and differentiation in Susac syndrome was antigen driven. Clonality of the CD8+ T cell repertoire was compared between about a dozen healthy donors, approximately 14 Susac syndrome patients and around 16 multiple sclerosis patients. Overall study outcomes, separate from this receptor: The number of individuals in the TCR sequencing and HLA analysis was recognized as being relatively small.

Peripheral blood CD8+ and CD4+ T cells from healthy donors, Susac syndrome patients and multiple sclerosis patients were profiled by high-throughput TCR beta sequencing. The multiple sclerosis controls were treatment-naive patients who had stable or active relapsing-remitting disease and met the revised McDonald criteria. CD8+ TEMRA cells were enriched by FACS, while bulk CD8+ and CD4+ T cells were purified by magnetic negative isolation. Blood was drawn into EDTA tubes, processed within 24 hours, and PBMCs were isolated by density gradient centrifugation. PBMCs destined for TCR sequencing were cryopreserved in liquid nitrogen and later thawed in a 37 °C water bath. The sorted or isolated CD4+, CD8+ and CD8+ TEMRA cells reached a purity of at least 90%. RNA was extracted using the RNeasy kit, and roughly 0.5 to 1 ug of the RNA was reverse transcribed with random hexamers. The immunoSEQ multiplex PCR assay, which covers 54 Vbeta and 13 Jbeta segments, was used to amplify TCR beta CDR3 regions. Bias from PCR amplification was corrected by using a synthetic template baseline for primer optimization and for computational correction. Processing in the source paper ran as follows. Reads were assigned to V, D and J genes according to IMGT and analyzed in immunoSEQ Analyzer, with only productive sequences retained. To calculate clonality, Shannon entropy was normalized by log2 of the number of productive unique sequences and then subtracted from one. For each patient and control, public and private clones were evaluated within the 100 most prevalent clones. A clone was defined as Susac-specific if it was absent from the healthy and MS cohorts, from approximately 980 published viral clones and from other ImmuneACCESS disease sequences. TCRdb reanalyzed the raw reads on its own, using fastp at Q25 for trimming and MiXCR for clone calling, and kept in-frame beta chains. Each entry is one CDR3 protein sequence, shown with its most common DNA and genes. V and J calls and clone size were set by TCRdb, not the authors. This sample lists roughly 140,000 distinct CDR3 sequences; nearly 97% were detected once. The ten biggest clones cover 0.15% of the sample.

Cut back by 6 bases and 6 bases, the V and J ends lie 14 bases apart. As encoded in the germline V gene, CDR1 is SQVTM while CDR2 is ANQGSEA. The CDR3 measures 12 amino acids from cysteine to phenylalanine. CDR3 DNA only is kept here, 36 bases in frame from base 1. To note about this clonotype: There is no known antigen for this receptor. Qualities for individual bases were not recorded, and no much larger clone is one base off.

The specimen was CD8+ T cells from PBMCs. The clonotype comes from a human donor with multiple sclerosis. Recombination connected TRBV29-1 to TRBJ1-1; the D gene cannot be named for sure. The CDR3 reads as follows: CSVLGPFAEAFF. In nucleotides, the sequence is TGCAGCGTCTTGGGCCCCTTCGCTGAAGCTTTCTTT.